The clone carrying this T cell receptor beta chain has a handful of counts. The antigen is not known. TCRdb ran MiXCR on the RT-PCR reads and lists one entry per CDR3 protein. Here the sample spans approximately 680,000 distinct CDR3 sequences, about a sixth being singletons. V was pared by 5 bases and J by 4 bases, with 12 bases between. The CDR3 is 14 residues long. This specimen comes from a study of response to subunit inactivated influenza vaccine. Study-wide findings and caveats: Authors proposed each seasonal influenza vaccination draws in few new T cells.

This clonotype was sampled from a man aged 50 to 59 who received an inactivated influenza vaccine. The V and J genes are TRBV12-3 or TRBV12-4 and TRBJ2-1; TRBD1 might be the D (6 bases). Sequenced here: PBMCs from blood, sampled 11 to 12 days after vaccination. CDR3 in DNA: TGTGCCAGCAGTACAGGGTTAACATACAATGAGCAGTTCTTC. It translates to CASSTGLTYNEQFF.